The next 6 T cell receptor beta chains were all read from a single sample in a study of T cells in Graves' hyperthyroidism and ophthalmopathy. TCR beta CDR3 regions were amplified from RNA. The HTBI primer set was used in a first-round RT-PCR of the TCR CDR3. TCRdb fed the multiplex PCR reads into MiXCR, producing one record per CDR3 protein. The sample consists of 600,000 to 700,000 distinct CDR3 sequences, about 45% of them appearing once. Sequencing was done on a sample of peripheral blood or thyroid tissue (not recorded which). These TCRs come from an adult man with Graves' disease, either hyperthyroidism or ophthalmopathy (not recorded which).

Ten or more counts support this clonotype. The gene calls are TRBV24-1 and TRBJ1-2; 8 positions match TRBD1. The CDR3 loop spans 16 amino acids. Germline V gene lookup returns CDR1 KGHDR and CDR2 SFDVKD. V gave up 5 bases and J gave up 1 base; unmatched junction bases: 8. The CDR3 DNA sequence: TGTGCCACCAGTGGATCCGGACAGGGCTATAACTATGGCTACACCTTC. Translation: CATSGSGQGYNYGYTF.

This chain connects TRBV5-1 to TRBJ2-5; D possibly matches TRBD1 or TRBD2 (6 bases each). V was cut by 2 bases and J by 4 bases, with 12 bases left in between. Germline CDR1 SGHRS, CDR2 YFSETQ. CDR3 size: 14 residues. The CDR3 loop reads CASSFLTGAETQYF. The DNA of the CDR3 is TGCGCCAGCAGCTTTTTAACGGGGGCAGAGACCCAGTACTTC. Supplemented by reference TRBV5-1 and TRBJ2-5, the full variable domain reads KAGVTQTPRYLIKTRGQQVTLSCSPISGHRSVSWYQQTPGQGLQFLFEYFSETQRNKGNFPGRFSGRQFSNSRSEMNVSTLELGDSALYLCASSFLTGAETQYFGPGTRLLVL.

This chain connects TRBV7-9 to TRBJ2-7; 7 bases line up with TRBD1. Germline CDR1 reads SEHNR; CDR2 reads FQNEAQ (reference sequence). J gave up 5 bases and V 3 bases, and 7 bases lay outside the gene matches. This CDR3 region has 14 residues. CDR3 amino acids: CASSFEQGLDEQYF. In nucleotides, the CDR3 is TGTGCCAGCAGCTTCGAACAGGGGTTGGACGAGCAGTACTTC.

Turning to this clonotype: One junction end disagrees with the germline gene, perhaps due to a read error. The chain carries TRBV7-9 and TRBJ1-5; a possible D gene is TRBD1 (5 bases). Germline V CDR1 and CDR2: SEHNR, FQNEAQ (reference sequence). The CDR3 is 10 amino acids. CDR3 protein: CASSLDSGGF. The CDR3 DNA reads TGTGCCAGCAGCTTAGACAGCGGGGGTTTT.

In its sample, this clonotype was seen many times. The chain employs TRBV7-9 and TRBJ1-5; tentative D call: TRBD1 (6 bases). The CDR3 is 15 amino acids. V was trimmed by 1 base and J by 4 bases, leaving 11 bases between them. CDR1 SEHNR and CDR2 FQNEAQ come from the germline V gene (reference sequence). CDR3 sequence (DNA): TGTGCCAGCAGCTTAGGGACAGACATTAATCAGCCCCAGCATTTT. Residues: CASSLGTDINQPQHF.

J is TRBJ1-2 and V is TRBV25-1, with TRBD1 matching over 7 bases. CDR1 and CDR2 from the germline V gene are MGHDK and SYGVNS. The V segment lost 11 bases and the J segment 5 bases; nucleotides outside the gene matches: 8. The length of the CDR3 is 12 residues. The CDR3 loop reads CAFQTGIYGYTF. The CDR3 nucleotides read TGTGCCTTCCAGACAGGGATTTATGGCTACACCTTC.